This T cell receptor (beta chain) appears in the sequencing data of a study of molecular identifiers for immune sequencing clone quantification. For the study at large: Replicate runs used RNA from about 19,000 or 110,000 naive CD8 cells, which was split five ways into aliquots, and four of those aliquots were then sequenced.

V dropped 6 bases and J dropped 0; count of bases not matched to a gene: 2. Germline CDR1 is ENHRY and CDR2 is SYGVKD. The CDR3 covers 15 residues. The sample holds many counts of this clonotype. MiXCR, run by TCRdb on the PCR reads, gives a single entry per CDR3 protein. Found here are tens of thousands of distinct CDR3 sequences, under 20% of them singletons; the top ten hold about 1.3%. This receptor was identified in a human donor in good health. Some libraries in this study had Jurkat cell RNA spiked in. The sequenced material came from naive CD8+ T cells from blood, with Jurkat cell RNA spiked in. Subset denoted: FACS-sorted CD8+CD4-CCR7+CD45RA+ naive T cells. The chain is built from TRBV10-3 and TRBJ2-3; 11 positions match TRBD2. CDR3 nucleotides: TGTGCCATCAGGAGGACTAGCGGGAGCACAGATACGCAGTATTTT. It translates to CAIRRTSGSTDTQYF.